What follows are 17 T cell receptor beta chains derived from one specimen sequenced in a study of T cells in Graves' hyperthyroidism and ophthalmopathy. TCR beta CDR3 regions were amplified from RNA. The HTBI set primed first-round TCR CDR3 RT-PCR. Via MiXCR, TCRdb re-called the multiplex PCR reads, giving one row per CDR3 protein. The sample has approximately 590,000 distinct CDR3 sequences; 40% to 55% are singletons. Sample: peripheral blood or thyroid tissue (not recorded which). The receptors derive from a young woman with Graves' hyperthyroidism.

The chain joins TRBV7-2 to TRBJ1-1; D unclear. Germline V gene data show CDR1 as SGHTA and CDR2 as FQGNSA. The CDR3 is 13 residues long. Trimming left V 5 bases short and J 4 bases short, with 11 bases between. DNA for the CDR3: TGTGCCAGCAGCAACCCACGGCTCACTGAAGCTTTCTTT. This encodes CASSNPRLTEAFF.

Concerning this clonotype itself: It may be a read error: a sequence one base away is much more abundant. The CDR3 here is CAGSLVPGQETQYF. DNA for the CDR3: TGTGCCGGCAGCTTGGTACCTGGCCAAGAGACCCAGTACTTC. The J gene is TRBJ2-5, the V gene TRBV7-8; D gene uncertain. The germline V gene has CDR1 SGHVS and CDR2 FQNEAQ. The CDR3 consists of 14 residues.

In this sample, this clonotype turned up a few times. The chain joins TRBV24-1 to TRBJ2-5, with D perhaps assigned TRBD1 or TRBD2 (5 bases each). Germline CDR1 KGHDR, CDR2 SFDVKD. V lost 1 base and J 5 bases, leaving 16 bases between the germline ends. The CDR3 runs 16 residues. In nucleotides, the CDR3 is TGTGCCACCAGTGATTTTGGCTCCACCTGGGGGGAGACCCAGTACTTC. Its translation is CATSDFGSTWGETQYF.

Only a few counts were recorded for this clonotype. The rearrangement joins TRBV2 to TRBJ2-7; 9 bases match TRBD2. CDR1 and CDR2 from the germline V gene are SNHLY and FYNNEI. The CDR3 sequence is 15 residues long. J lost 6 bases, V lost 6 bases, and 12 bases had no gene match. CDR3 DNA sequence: TGTGCCAGCAGAGACCCCGTAGCGGGAGACACCGAGCAGTACTTC. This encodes CASRDPVAGDTEQYF.

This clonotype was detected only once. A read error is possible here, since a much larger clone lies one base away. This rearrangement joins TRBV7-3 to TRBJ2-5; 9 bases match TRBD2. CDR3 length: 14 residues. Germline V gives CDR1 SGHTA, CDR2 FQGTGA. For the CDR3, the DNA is TGTGCCAGCAGCGAAGCGGGAGGAGGAGAGACCCGGTACTTC. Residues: CASSEAGGGETRYF.

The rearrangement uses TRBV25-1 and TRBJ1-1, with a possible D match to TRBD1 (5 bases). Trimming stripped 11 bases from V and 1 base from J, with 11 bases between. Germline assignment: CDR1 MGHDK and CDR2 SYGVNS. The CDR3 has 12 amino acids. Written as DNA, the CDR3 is TGTGCCCAGGGTCGAGGGAACACTGAAGCTTTCTTT. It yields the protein CAQGRGNTEAFF.

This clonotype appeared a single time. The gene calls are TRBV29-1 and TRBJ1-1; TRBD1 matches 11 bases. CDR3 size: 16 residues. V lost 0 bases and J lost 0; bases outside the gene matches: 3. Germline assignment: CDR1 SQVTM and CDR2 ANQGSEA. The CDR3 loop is CSVEDGTGGVNTEAFF. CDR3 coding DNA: TGCAGCGTTGAAGACGGGACAGGGGGAGTGAACACTGAAGCTTTCTTT.

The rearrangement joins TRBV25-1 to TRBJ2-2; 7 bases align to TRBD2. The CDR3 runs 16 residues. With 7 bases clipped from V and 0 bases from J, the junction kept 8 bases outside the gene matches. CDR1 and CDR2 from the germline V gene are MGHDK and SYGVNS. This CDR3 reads CASTAGGTTNTGELFF. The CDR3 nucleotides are TGTGCCAGCACCGCCGGTGGGACTACGAACACCGGGGAGCTGTTTTTT.

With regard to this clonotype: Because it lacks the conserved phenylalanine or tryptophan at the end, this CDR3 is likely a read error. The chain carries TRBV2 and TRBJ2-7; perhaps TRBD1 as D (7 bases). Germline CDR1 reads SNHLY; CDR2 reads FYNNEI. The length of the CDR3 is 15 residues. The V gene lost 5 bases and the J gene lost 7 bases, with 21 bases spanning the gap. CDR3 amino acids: CASSLQGTSRQEQYL. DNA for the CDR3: TGTGCCAGCAGTTTACAGGGGACTTCTCGCCAGGAGCAGTACCTC.

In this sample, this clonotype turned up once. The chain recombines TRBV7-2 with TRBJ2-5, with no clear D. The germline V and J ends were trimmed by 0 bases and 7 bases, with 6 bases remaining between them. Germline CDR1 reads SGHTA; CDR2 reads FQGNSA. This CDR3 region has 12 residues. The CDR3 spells CASSLALWTQYF. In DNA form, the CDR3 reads TGTGCCAGCAGCTTAGCCCTGTGGACCCAGTACTTC.

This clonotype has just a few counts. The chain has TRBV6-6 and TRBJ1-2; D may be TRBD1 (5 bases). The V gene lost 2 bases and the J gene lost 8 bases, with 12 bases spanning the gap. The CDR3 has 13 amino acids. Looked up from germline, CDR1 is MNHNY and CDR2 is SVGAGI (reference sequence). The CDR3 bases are TGTGCCAGCAGTTACCCCTCGACAGACGGCTACACCTTC. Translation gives CASSYPSTDGYTF.

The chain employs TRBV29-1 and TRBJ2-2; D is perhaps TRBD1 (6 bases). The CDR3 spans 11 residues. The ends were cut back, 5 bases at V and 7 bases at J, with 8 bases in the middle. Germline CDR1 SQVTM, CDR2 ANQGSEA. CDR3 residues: CSVQGNGELFF. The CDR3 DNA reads TGCAGCGTTCAGGGGAACGGGGAGCTGTTTTTT.

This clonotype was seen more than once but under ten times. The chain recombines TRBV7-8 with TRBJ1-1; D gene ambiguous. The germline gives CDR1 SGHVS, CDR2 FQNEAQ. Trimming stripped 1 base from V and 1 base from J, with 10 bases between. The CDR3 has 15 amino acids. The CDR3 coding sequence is TGTGCCAGCAGCTTAGACGCGTTTCCGAACACTGAAGCTTTCTTT. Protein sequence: CASSLDAFPNTEAFF.

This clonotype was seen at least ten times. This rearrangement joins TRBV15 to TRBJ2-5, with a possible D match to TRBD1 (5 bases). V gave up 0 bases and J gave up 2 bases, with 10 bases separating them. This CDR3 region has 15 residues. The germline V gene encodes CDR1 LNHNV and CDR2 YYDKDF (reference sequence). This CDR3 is CATSRDRGQQETQYF. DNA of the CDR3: TGTGCCACCAGCAGAGATAGGGGCCAGCAAGAGACCCAGTACTTC.

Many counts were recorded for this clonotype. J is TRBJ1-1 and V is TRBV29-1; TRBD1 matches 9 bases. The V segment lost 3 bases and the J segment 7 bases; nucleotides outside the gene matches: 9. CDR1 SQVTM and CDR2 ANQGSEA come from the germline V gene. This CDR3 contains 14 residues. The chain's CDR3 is CSVEHWTGESEAFF. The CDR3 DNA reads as TGCAGCGTTGAGCACTGGACAGGGGAGAGTGAAGCTTTCTTT.

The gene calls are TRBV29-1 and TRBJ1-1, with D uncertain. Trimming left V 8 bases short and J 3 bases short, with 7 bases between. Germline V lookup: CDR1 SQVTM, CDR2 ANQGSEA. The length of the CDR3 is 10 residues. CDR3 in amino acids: CSSRDTEAFF. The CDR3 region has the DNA TGCAGCTCCCGGGACACTGAAGCTTTCTTT.

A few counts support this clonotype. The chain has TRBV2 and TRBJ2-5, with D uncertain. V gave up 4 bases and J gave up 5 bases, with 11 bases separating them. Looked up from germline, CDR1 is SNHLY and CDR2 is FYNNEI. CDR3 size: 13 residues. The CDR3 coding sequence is TGTGCCAGCAGTGGTAGCCCTCGGGAGACCCAGTACTTC. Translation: CASSGSPRETQYF.